This T cell receptor beta chain emerged from a study of T cell clones after liver transplantation. Study summary: Post-transplant blood was tracked for graft-donor-reactive T cell clones identified in a pre-transplant mixed lymphocyte reaction.

Clones were sequenced by immunoSEQ multiplex PCR, and TCRdb holds only the in-frame ones, with some missing. The data contain some 45,000 clones, 70% to 90% of them singletons. A few counts support this clone. This CDR3 has 15 residues. From germline, CDR1 is MGHRA and CDR2 YSYEKL. Trimming removed 0 bases from V and 3 bases from J, with 8 bases in between. V gene TRBV4-1 combines with J gene TRBJ2-2; the D gene is possibly TRBD2 (5 bases). The TCR sequence derives from a human patient who received a liver transplant. Some T cells may have originated in the graft donor. Specimen: CD4+ T cells from blood, collected 24 months after liver transplant. The CDR3 DNA follows: TGCGCCAGCAGCCAAGAATTGAGGGACACCGGGGAGCTGTTTTTT. Amino acids: CASSQELRDTGELFF.